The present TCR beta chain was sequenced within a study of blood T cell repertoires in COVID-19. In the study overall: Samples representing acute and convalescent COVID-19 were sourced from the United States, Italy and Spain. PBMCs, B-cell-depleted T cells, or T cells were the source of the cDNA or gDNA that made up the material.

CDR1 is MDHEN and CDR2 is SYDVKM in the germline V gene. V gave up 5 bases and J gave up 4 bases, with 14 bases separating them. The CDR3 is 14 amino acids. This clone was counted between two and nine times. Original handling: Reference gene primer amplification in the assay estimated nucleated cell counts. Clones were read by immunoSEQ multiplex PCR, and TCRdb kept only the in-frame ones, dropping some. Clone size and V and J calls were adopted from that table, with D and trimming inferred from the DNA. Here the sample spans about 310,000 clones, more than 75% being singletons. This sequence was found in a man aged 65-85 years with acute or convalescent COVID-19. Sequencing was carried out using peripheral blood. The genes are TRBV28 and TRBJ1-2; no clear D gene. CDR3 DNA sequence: TGTGCCAGCAGTGACGGGTCGAGGAGCTATGGCTACACCTTC. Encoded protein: CASSDGSRSYGYTF.